This T cell receptor beta chain came from a study of T cells in Graves' hyperthyroidism and ophthalmopathy. Whole-study findings and limits: Median prediction lead before ophthalmopathy onset was around seven months with the model.

With respect to this clonotype: Its target is unknown.

It was considered stable Graves' hyperthyroidism when ophthalmopathy did not progress within 18 months. These patients, aged 18 to 65, had recently diagnosed hyperthyroidism lasting under 2 months. Researchers took RNA transcripts and amplified the TCR beta CDR3 regions from them. The HTBI primer set drove a first-round RT-PCR of the TCR CDR3. TCRdb re-analysed the multiplex PCR reads in MiXCR, keeping a single row per CDR3 protein. Of around 350,000 distinct CDR3 sequences listed, about 12% are singletons. The length of the CDR3 is 14 residues. Germline V gene sequence: CDR1 MNHEY, CDR2 SVGEGT. J lost 14 bases, V lost 4 bases, and 11 bases had no gene match.

Material for sequencing was blood. The source of this sequence is a woman between 18 and 29 years old with Graves' hyperthyroidism. The chain couples TRBV6-2 or TRBV6-3 to TRBJ2-1; the match to TRBD1 covers 10 bases. In nucleotides, the CDR3 is TGTGCCAGCAGTTCCGGGACAGGGGCCTCAAGAAAGTTCTTC. Translated: CASSSGTGASRKFF.